Each of the 4 T cell receptor beta chains below was sequenced from the same sample in a study of T cells of healthy individuals (dated by TCRdb to the late 2010s). Receptor amplification or capture employed 5' RACE. The instrument was an Illumina MiSeq. TCRdb reworked the public reads: Q25 trimming with fastp, MiXCR clone assembly, productive beta chains retained. CDR3 protein duplicates are merged, each entry listing the most common genes and DNA. The table for this sample lists more than 60,000 distinct CDR3 sequences; 15% to 20% of them were counted only once. Approximately 4.6% of the sample comes from the top ten. These receptors originate from a human donor in good health.

This clonotype was seen many times. The rearrangement links TRBV20-1 to TRBJ2-1; 7 nucleotides agree with TRBD1. Losses at the gene ends were 0 bases for V and 7 bases for J; bases not matched to a gene: 6. CDR1 DFQATT and CDR2 SNEGSKA come from the germline V gene (reference sequence). The CDR3 covers 14 residues. The CDR3 DNA reads as TGCAGTGCTAGAGAACGGACAGGAATAAATGAGCAGTTCTTC. Its protein is CSARERTGINEQFF.

The chain employs TRBV14 and TRBJ2-7; 8 nucleotides match TRBD1. The V segment lost 2 bases and the J segment 6 bases; nucleotides outside the gene matches: 6. This CDR3 contains 14 residues. Germline lookup yields CDR1 SGHDN and CDR2 FVKESK. The CDR3 coding sequence is TGTGCCAGCAGCCAACGGACAGGGAGAGTCGAGCAGTACTTC. This translates into CASSQRTGRVEQYF. Looking up the rest from reference TRBV14 and TRBJ2-7 gives the full variable domain: EAGVTQFPSHSVIEKGQTVTLRCDPISGHDNLYWYRRVMGKEIKFLLHFVKESKQDESGMPNNRFLAERTGGTYSTLKVQPAELEDSGVYFCASSQRTGRVEQYFGPGTRLTVT.

This clonotype was seen a few times. J is TRBJ2-7 and V is TRBV6-2 or TRBV6-3; D perhaps matches TRBD1 (5 bases). The CDR3 totals 14 residues. Trimming shortened V by 7 bases and J by 3 bases, and 16 bases separated the two germline ends. Germline V lookup: CDR1 MNHEY, CDR2 SVGEGT. The CDR3 DNA reads TGTGCCAGCACCCCCGATACAGGCTACTACGAGCAGTACTTC. This gives the protein CASTPDTGYYEQYF.

This chain joins TRBV12-3 or TRBV12-4 and TRBJ1-2, with D possibly being TRBD1 (6 bases). The CDR3 loop spans 16 amino acids. V lost 6 bases to trimming and J lost 2 bases, with 19 bases between them. CDR3 DNA: TGTGCCAGCAGCCCGGCCCCTTCAGGGGCCAACTATGGCTACACCTTC. Its translation: CASSPAPSGANYGYTF.